This paragraph covers one T cell receptor beta chain sequence. The data were taken from a study of blood T cell repertoires in COVID-19. Data came from immunoSEQ multiplex PCR; TCRdb stores just in-frame clones and leaves some out. This sample has around 310,000 clones; 85% to 90% occur once, and the top ten carry over 8.5%. Looked up from germline, CDR1 is LNHDA and CDR2 is SQIVND (reference sequence). V shed 7 bases and J shed 4 bases, with 13 bases lying between them. The CDR3 has 13 residues. The clonotype was recovered from a woman aged 25 to 39 who had recovered from COVID-19. The sequencing sample was made of PBMCs or T cells enriched from blood (not recorded which). The chain is built from TRBV19 and TRBJ1-2; perhaps TRBD1 as D (5 bases). The CDR3 here is CASTSGLGYGYTF. In DNA form, the CDR3 reads TGTGCCAGTACCTCGGGACTTGGCTATGGCTACACCTTC.